This T cell receptor beta chain was identified in a study of blood T cell repertoires in COVID-19. Germline trimming cut 6 bases from V and 1 base from J; bases unmatched to any gene: 12. This CDR3 has 18 amino acids. Per the germline V gene, CDR1 is SGHRS and CDR2 is YFSETQ. In the authors' workflow: The authors estimated nucleated cell counts from reference gene primer amplification. TCRdb's table, derived via immunoSEQ multiplex PCR, lists solely in-frame clones and lacks some. That table is the source of V, J and clone size, and D and trimming were worked out from the DNA. The table lists tens of thousands of clones, about 85% of them singletons. This clone was recorded at least ten times.

The clonotype was recovered from a human donor in a cohort sampled during active COVID-19. Sequenced: peripheral blood. The chain couples TRBV5-1 to TRBJ2-6, with 8 nucleotides matching TRBD2. The CDR3 sequence: CASTSRTSMMSGANVLTF. DNA for the CDR3: TGCGCCAGCACTTCCCGGACTAGCATGATGTCTGGGGCCAACGTCCTGACTTTC.